This paragraph reports one T cell receptor beta chain. Its cognate antigen has yet to be identified. No quality values exist for individual bases; no much larger clone is one base distant. TCRbeta CDR3 regions were amplified from genomic DNA by means of the immunoSEQ Assay, a bias-controlled multiplex PCR. As for how the authors treated the data: The number of nucleated cells in each sample was estimated by amplification of reference gene primers within the assay. To quantify the absolute abundance of each unique TCRbeta CDR3 rearrangement, sequence reads were collapsed and filtered. Productive Simpson clonality was computed per sample as the square root of Simpson's diversity index over productive rearrangements. As stored in TCRdb, this immuneACCESS dataset retains in-frame rearrangements with V and J assigned. A fraction of the clones does not appear; measured against another copy, unresolved V genes explain less than half of the discrepancy, and the remainder lacks a known reason. V and J calls and clone size come straight from that table; D and trimming were deduced from the DNA. This sample lists a few hundred thousand clones; 80% to 90% were detected once. Just under 20% of the sample is in the top ten clones.

The sample originates from a study of blood T cell repertoires in COVID-19 (dated by TCRdb to 2020 to 2022). Background for the entire study: Samples from collaborators originated in the United States, Italy and Spain and spanned both the acute and convalescent phases of COVID-19. The prospective study material was composed of cDNA or gDNA derived from T cells, B-cell-depleted T cells, or PBMCs. The dataset comprised deeply sampled blood TCRbeta repertoires from subjects exposed to, actively infected with, or recovered from COVID-19. The repertoires were made available in a free public database intended to serve as a resource for research on the immune response to SARS-CoV-2. Samples came from the ongoing ImmuneRACE study (first 160 participants) plus 1,254 subjects from 6 global collaborators. A de-identified subject ID, COVID-19 status, age in years and sex were almost always included in the sample metadata. Where HLA class I and class II types were available, the types were taken from metadata supplied by the sample provider, not from assay-based typing. The full study reports these points: The amount of clinical and demographic metadata varied by source and participant and was provided uncurated.

Trimming leaves V shorter by 0 bases and J shorter by 4 bases, with the junction holding 4 bases beyond the gene matches. Via the germline V gene, CDR1 is KGHDR and CDR2 SFDVKD. Reading from cysteine to phenylalanine, the CDR3 counts 16 amino acids. Kept here is only the CDR3 DNA, which spans 48 bases and is read in frame from base 1. Whole blood was collected in K2EDTA tubes by collaborating institutions according to the institutions' own protocols. For TCRbeta analysis, collaborators shipped samples in one of three forms: frozen whole blood, isolated PBMCs, or DNA extracted from either of those sample types.

The source material was peripheral blood. The source of this sequence is a man between 25 and 39 years old with active or convalescent COVID-19. This sequence uses TRBV24-1 and TRBJ2-1; 8 bases in the middle match TRBD2. For the CDR3, the sequence is CATSDLSAGVYNEQFF. The sequence in DNA is TGTGCCACCAGTGATTTGTCAGCGGGGGTTTACAATGAGCAGTTCTTC.